A selection of T cell receptor beta chains follows, all from one sample in a study of T cells after yellow fever vaccination. TCRdb called the 5' RACE reads again in MiXCR, with one record for every CDR3 protein. The repertoire consists of 300,000 to 350,000 distinct CDR3 sequences, with 3% to 4.5% occurring once and the leading ten covering roughly 24%. This specimen was PBMCs, taken 5 days after the yellow fever booster vaccination. The receptors here all came from a man younger than 35 who received the YFV17D yellow fever vaccine. Each CDR3 is given with its conserved first and last residue. D genes are given only for firm matches. Size values are once, few and many counts, or a class for expanded clones, and some rows have none.

V gene	clone size	J gene	D gene	CDR3 protein	CDR3 DNA
TRBV15	-	TRBJ2-5	-	CATSSVQETQYF	TGTGCCACCAGCTCTGTCCAAGAGACCCAGTACTTC
TRBV5-1	few	TRBJ2-3	TRBD2	CASSLASISGGGDTQYF	TGCGCCAGCAGCTTGGCCAGCATTAGCGGGGGTGGGGATACGCAGTATTTT
TRBV12-3/TRBV12-4	many	TRBJ1-2	TRBD1	CASSRGGNMYGYTF	TGTGCCAGCAGCCGAGGGGGCAATATGTATGGCTACACCTTC
TRBV18	-	TRBJ1-1	-	CASSPGGAGTEAFF	TGTGCCAGCTCACCGGGCGGGGCGGGGACTGAAGCTTTCTTT
TRBV6-2/TRBV6-3	-	TRBJ1-5	-	CAIRPQADQPQHF	TGTGCCATTCGACCCCAGGCCGATCAGCCCCAGCATTTT
TRBV6-5	-	TRBJ2-2	-	CASSPGQRTTGELFF	TGTGCCAGCAGCCCCGGACAGAGGACCACCGGGGAGCTGTTTTTT
TRBV7-9	-	TRBJ2-1	TRBD2	CASSSGLAGRRSYNEQFF	TGTGCCAGCAGCTCGGGACTAGCGGGGCGTCGCTCCTACAATGAGCAGTTCTTC
TRBV7-2	few	TRBJ1-1	-	CASSTHRGTEAFF	TGTGCCAGCAGCACGCATAGGGGGACTGAAGCTTTCTTT
TRBV12-5	many	TRBJ2-3	-	CASGHNGAGEGRSAQYF	TGTGCTAGTGGCCACAACGGGGCAGGGGAGGGCAGATCAGCGCAGTATTTT
TRBV5-1	few	TRBJ2-7	TRBD1	CASSLGTGASYEQYF	TGCGCCAGCAGCTTGGGGACAGGGGCAAGCTACGAGCAGTACTTC
TRBV5-1	many	TRBJ2-5	-	CASSLAWGRERLETQYF	TGCGCCAGCAGCTTGGCCTGGGGACGAGAGCGGCTTGAGACCCAGTACTTC
TRBV20-1	-	TRBJ1-1	-	CSARVGLTNTEAFF	TGCAGTGCTAGAGTTGGACTGACGAACACTGAAGCTTTCTTT
TRBV4-1	few	TRBJ2-3	-	CASSKLGDTQYF	TGCGCCAGCAGCAAGCTGGGAGATACGCAGTATTTT
TRBV5-5	many	TRBJ2-1	TRBD1	CASTPGGSPNNEQFF	TGTGCCAGCACCCCAGGGGGTAGTCCCAACAATGAGCAGTTCTTC
TRBV7-9	many	TRBJ1-1	-	CASSFRAMNTEAFF	TGTGCCAGCAGCTTCAGGGCCATGAACACTGAAGCTTTCTTT
TRBV20-1	many	TRBJ2-1	-	CSAGNQMSSYNEQFF	TGCAGTGCCGGAAACCAAATGAGCTCCTACAATGAGCAGTTCTTC
TRBV24-1	few	TRBJ1-2	-	CATSDGSTANYGYTF	TGTGCCACCAGTGATGGCAGCACAGCGAACTATGGCTACACCTTC
TRBV7-2	-	TRBJ1-4	-	CASSLVPPELFF	TGTGCCAGCAGCTTAGTGCCCCCAGAACTGTTTTTT
TRBV5-1	many	TRBJ2-5	-	CASRLEGETQYF	TGCGCCAGCCGACTTGAGGGGGAGACCCAGTACTTC
TRBV5-6	-	TRBJ2-3	TRBD2	CASSLRLAGTSSTDTQYF	TGTGCCAGCAGCCTCAGACTAGCGGGGACCTCTAGCACAGATACGCAGTATTTT
TRBV7-6	many	TRBJ2-3	-	CASSLAAATDTQYF	TGTGCCAGCAGCTTAGCGGCGGCGACAGATACGCAGTATTTT
TRBV5-1	few	TRBJ2-5	-	CASSPPETLRQETQYF	TGCGCCAGCAGCCCCCCGGAGACCCTCAGACAAGAGACCCAGTACTTC
TRBV20-1	-	TRBJ2-1	TRBD2	CSAPRGGYNEQFF	TGCAGTGCCCCCCGGGGGGGCTACAATGAGCAGTTCTTC
TRBV7-3	few	TRBJ2-2	-	CASSLQVASGVTGELFF	TGTGCCAGCAGCTTACAAGTTGCCTCGGGGGTTACCGGGGAGCTGTTTTTT
TRBV18	few	TRBJ1-1	-	CASSPGSGDAEAFF	TGTGCCAGCTCACCAGGTAGCGGGGATGCTGAAGCTTTCTTT
TRBV10-3	few	TRBJ1-6	-	CAISTGNNSPLHF	TGTGCCATCAGTACAGGGAACAATTCACCCCTCCACTTT
TRBV7-9	few	TRBJ1-5	TRBD1	CASSQGVGQPQHF	TGTGCCAGCAGCCAGGGGGTGGGTCAGCCCCAGCATTTT
TRBV5-1	few	TRBJ1-2	-	CASSFGSTSNYGYTF	TGCGCCAGCAGCTTTGGGAGTACCAGTAACTATGGCTACACCTTC
TRBV12-3/TRBV12-4	few	TRBJ1-2	-	CASSFPRGGTYGYTF	TGTGCCAGCAGTTTCCCCAGGGGAGGTACATATGGCTACACCTTC
TRBV6-5	-	TRBJ1-1	-	CASSYSRGTNTEAFF	TGTGCCAGCAGTTACTCGCGGGGTACGAACACTGAAGCTTTCTTT